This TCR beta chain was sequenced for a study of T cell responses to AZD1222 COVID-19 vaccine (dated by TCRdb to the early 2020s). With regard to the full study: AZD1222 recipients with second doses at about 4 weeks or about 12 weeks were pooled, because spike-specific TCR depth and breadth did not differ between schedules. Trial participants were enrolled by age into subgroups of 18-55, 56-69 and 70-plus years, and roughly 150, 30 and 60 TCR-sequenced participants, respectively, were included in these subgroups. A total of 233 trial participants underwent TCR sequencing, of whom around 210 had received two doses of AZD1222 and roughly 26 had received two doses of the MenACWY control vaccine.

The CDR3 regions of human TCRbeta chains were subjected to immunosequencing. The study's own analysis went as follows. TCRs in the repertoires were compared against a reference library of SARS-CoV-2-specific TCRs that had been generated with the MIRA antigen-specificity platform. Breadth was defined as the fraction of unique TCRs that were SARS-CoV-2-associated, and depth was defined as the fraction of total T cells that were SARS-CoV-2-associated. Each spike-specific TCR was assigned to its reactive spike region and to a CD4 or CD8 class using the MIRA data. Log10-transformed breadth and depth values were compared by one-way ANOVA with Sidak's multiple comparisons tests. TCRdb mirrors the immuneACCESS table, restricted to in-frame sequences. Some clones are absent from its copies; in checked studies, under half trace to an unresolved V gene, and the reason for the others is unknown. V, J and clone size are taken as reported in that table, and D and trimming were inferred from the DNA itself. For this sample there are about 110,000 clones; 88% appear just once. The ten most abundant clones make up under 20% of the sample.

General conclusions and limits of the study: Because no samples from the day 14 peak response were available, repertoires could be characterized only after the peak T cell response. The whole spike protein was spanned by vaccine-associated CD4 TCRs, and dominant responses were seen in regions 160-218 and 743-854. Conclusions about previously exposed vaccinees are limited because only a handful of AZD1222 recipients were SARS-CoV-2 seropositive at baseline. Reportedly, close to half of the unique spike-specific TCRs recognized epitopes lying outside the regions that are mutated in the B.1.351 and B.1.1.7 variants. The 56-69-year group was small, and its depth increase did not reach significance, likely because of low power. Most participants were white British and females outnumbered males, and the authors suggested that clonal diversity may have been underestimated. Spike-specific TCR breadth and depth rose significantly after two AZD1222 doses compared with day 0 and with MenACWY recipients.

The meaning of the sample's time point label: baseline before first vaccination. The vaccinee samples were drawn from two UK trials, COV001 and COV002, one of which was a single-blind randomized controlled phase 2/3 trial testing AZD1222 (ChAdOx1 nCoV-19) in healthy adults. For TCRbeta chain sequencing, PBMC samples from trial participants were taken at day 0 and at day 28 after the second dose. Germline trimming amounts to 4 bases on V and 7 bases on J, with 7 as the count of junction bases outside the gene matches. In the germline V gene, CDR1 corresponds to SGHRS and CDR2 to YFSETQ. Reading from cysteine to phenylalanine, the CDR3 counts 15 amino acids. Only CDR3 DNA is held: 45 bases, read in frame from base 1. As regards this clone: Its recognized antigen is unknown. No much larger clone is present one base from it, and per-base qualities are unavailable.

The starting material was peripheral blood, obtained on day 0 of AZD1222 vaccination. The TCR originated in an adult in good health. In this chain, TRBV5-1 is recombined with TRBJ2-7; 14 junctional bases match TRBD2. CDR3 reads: CASSPTSGGAREQYF. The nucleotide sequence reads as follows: TGCGCCAGCAGCCCGACTAGCGGGGGGGCTCGAGAGCAGTACTTC.